This TCR beta chain is from a study of blood T cell repertoires in COVID-19. Study at large: Donors in the United States, Italy and Spain gave samples during acute or convalescent COVID-19. From T cells, B-cell-depleted T cells, or PBMCs came the material, which was cDNA or gDNA.

Germline assignment: CDR1 SGDLS and CDR2 YYNGEE. The V gene lost 3 bases and the J gene lost 0 bases, with 7 bases spanning the gap. The CDR3 sequence is 14 residues long. Authors' data handling: Reference gene primer amplification gave estimated nucleated cell counts. The table came from immunoSEQ multiplex PCR; TCRdb's copy has only in-frame clones and leaves some out. V and J calls and clone size come straight from that table; D and trimming were deduced from the DNA. The data show approximately 150,000 clones, around 90% seen once. The V and J genes are TRBV9 and TRBJ1-3, with unresolved D. The source material was peripheral blood. This TCR was recovered from a human donor in a cohort sampled during active COVID-19. CDR3: CASSEFYSGNTIYF. CDR3 bases: TGTGCCAGCAGCGAATTCTACTCTGGAAACACCATATATTTT.